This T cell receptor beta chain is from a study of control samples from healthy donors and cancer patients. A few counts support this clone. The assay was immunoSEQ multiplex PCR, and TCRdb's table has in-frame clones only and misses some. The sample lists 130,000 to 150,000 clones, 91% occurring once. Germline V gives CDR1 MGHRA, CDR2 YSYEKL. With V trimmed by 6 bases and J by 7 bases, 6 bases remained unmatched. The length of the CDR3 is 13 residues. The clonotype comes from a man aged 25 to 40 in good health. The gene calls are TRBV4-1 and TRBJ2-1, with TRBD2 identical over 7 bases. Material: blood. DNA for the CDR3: TGCGCCAGCAGGGGGGAGGGTTCTAATGAGCAGTTCTTC. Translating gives CASRGEGSNEQFF.